This passage covers 19 T cell receptor beta chains from one sample sequenced in a study of shared clonotypes between healthy human individuals. Sequencing was performed with immunoSEQ multiplex PCR; in TCRdb, only in-frame clones are kept and a portion is missing. There are about 700,000 clones in the sample; over 65% occur only once, and less than 2% lies in the top ten. Sequenced sample: memory CD4+ T cells sorted from blood. As to subset: CD45RA-negative fraction. The receptor source for this set is a woman aged 25 to 39 in good health.

Only one count was recorded for this clone. The rearrangement links TRBV18 to TRBJ2-1; D unclear. Trimming removed 3 bases at V and 4 bases at J, with 13 bases between. Per the germline V gene, CDR1 is KGHSH and CDR2 is LQKENI. The CDR3 contains 15 residues. The CDR3 here is CASSPEGASYNEQFF. The CDR3 DNA follows: TGTGCCAGCTCACCGGAAGGCGCCTCTTACAATGAGCAGTTCTTC.

The rearrangement joins TRBV19 to TRBJ1-5; D perhaps matches TRBD1 (5 bases). This CDR3 is built from 15 residues. V lost 5 bases and J 7 bases, leaving 18 bases between the germline ends. Per germline, CDR1 LNHDA and CDR2 SQIVND (reference sequence). The CDR3 nucleotides are TGTGCCAGTAGTGATCCCTGGCAGGGCGAACAGCCCCAGCATTTT. Translation: CASSDPWQGEQPQHF.

This chain uses TRBV6-1 with TRBJ2-7; the match to TRBD2 covers 8 bases. Germline V gives CDR1 MNHNS, CDR2 SASEGT. This CDR3 region has 14 residues. V shed 9 bases, J shed 2 bases, and the junction held 9 bases outside the gene matches. Here the CDR3 reads CASLAGMGPYEQYF. CDR3 DNA sequence: TGTGCCAGTTTAGCGGGAATGGGGCCCTACGAGCAGTACTTC.

The rearrangement uses TRBV4-1 and TRBJ1-2; D gene unclear. Trimming removed 1 base at V and 5 bases at J, with 11 bases between. The CDR3 has 14 amino acids. Germline V gene data show CDR1 as MGHRA and CDR2 as YSYEKL. The DNA for the CDR3 is TGCGCCAGCAGCCAAGGTTTGGTACAGTATGGCTACACCTTC. It specifies CASSQGLVQYGYTF.

There are a few counts of this clone. V usage is TRBV28 and J usage is TRBJ2-7; D is uncertain. This CDR3 region has 11 residues. Trimming took 8 bases from V and 3 from J, leaving 8 bases between them. The germline V gene has CDR1 MDHEN and CDR2 SYDVKM. CDR3 DNA sequence: TGTGCCAGCGGGCAGAACTACGAGCAGTACTTC. Its translation is CASGQNYEQYF.

V is TRBV5-1 and J is TRBJ2-5, with 8 bases matching TRBD2. There are 15 residues in the CDR3. Trimming removed 1 base from V and 2 bases from J; junction bases left unmatched: 4. Germline CDR1 and CDR2: SGHRS and YFSETQ. The CDR3 bases are TGCGCCAGCAGCTTGATGGTAGCGGGACAAGAGACCCAGTACTTC. The encoded protein is CASSLMVAGQETQYF.

The chain joins TRBV6-5 to TRBJ1-2, with D possibly being TRBD1 (5 bases). Trimming left V 3 bases short and J 4 bases short, with 12 bases between. CDR3 length: 14 residues. Germline CDR1 is MNHEY and CDR2 is SVGAGI. Here the CDR3 reads CASSYQGLSYGYTF. CDR3 sequence (DNA): TGTGCCAGCAGTTATCAGGGACTTAGCTATGGCTACACCTTC.

V usage is TRBV7-2 and J usage is TRBJ1-5; weak D call: TRBD1 (6 bases). With 4 bases removed from V and 4 bases from J, the gap between germline ends came to 8 bases. The length of the CDR3 is 13 residues. Germline V gene sequence: CDR1 SGHTA, CDR2 FQGNSA. CDR3 sequence: CASSSQGNQPQHF. The CDR3 nucleotides are TGTGCCAGCAGCTCACAGGGTAATCAGCCCCAGCATTTT.

The chain recombines TRBV28 with TRBJ1-5; 7 bases line up with TRBD1. CDR3 size: 14 residues. V lost 3 bases to trimming and J lost 3 bases; unmatched junction nucleotides: 2. Germline V gene lookup returns CDR1 MDHEN and CDR2 SYDVKM. CDR3 nucleotides: TGTGCCAGCAGTTTTGGACAGGCCAATCAGCCCCAGCATTTT. Its protein product is CASSFGQANQPQHF.

The chain recombines TRBV5-1 with TRBJ2-3; 14 bases map to TRBD2. Germline CDR1 and CDR2: SGHRS and YFSETQ. The V gene end was trimmed by 3 bases and the J gene end by 0 bases; junction bases not matched to a gene: 6. CDR3 length: 18 amino acids. CDR3 DNA: TGCGCCAGCAGCTCCGGGACTAGCGGGAGTCCTAGCACAGATACGCAGTATTTT. As protein: CASSSGTSGSPSTDTQYF.

The chain couples TRBV7-3 to TRBJ2-2; D possibly matches TRBD1 or TRBD2 (5 bases each). Trimming pared 1 base from V and 5 bases from J, leaving 20 bases between. The CDR3 contains 18 residues. Germline CDR1 SGHTA, CDR2 FQGTGA. This CDR3 is CASSLIGQGPSGTGELFF. The CDR3 DNA reads TGTGCCAGCAGCTTAATAGGGCAGGGACCCAGTGGTACCGGGGAGCTGTTTTTT.

The rearrangement links TRBV23-1 to TRBJ2-2; 8 nucleotides match TRBD2. TRBV23-1 is flagged as an ORF with uncertain function. CDR3 size: 18 residues. V was pared by 4 bases and J by 2 bases, with 12 bases of the junction left unmatched. The CDR3 sequence: CASSPLADLPQNTGELFF. CDR3 coding DNA: TGCGCCAGCAGTCCACTAGCGGATCTTCCCCAAAACACCGGGGAGCTGTTTTTT.

The CDR3 region has the DNA TGTGCCAGCAGTTCGATTGGGGGGGGTAATCAGCCCCAGCATTTT. Residues: CASSSIGGGNQPQHF. The chain employs TRBV28 and TRBJ1-5, with D perhaps TRBD1 (5 bases). There are 15 residues in the CDR3. Germline CDR1 MDHEN, CDR2 SYDVKM. Between the trimmed V and J ends, which lost 4 bases and 4 bases, there was a span of 14 bases.

Comments on this clone: Relative to the germline gene, one junction end is altered; a read error may explain this. The V gene is TRBV27, the J gene TRBJ2-1; 9 bases map to TRBD1. The CDR3 totals 14 residues. Per germline, CDR1 MNHEY and CDR2 SMNVEV (reference sequence). The chain's CDR3 is CASRSLGQGRGKVF. CDR3 DNA sequence: TGTGCCAGCAGATCGCTGGGACAGGGCAGAGGGAAGGTCTTC.

V usage is TRBV5-6 and J usage is TRBJ2-1; 8 bases map to TRBD2. With V trimmed by 4 bases and J by 4 bases, 10 bases remained unmatched. The CDR3 has 16 amino acids. Germline CDR1 is SGHDT and CDR2 is YYEEEE. CDR3 nucleotide sequence: TGTGCCAGCAGCAAGATATTGACTAGCGTATACAATGAGCAGTTCTTC. Protein product: CASSKILTSVYNEQFF. The whole variable domain, remainder taken from reference TRBV5-6 and TRBJ2-1, is DAGVTQSPTHLIKTRGQQVTLRCSPKSGHDTVSWYQQALGQGPQFIFQYYEEEERQRGNFPDRFSGHQFPNYSSELNVNALLLGDSALYLCASSKILTSVYNEQFFGPGTRLTVL.

Turning to this clone: This sample includes further DNA sequences coding for the same CDR3. This rearrangement joins TRBV7-2 to TRBJ1-2; D uncertain. Germline CDR1 SGHTA, CDR2 FQGNSA. The CDR3 loop spans 13 amino acids. V lost 5 bases, J lost 0 bases, and 7 bases lay in between. CDR3 DNA sequence: TGTGCCAGCAGCCTTCGAGCTAACTATGGCTACACCTTC. This encodes CASSLRANYGYTF.

V is TRBV5-4 and J is TRBJ2-7; 10 positions agree with TRBD2. The V segment lost 4 bases and the J segment 2 bases; nucleotides outside the gene matches: 3. Germline-derived CDR1 and CDR2 are SGHNT and YYREEE (reference sequence). This CDR3 region has 14 residues. The CDR3 spells CASSPGTSAYEQYF. For the CDR3, the DNA is TGTGCCAGCAGCCCCGGGACTAGCGCCTACGAGCAGTACTTC.

The chain is built from TRBV9 and TRBJ2-3; no definite D call. The CDR3 length is 15 residues. Germline CDR1 and CDR2: SGDLS and YYNGEE. The germline V and J ends were trimmed by 0 bases and 5 bases, with 13 bases remaining between them. CDR3 region: CASSVGGRPLDTQYF. CDR3 nucleotide sequence: TGTGCCAGCAGCGTAGGAGGCAGGCCGCTAGATACGCAGTATTTT.

The chain employs TRBV7-2 and TRBJ2-1; D remains unclear. From germline, CDR1 is SGHTA and CDR2 FQGNSA. The length of the CDR3 is 15 residues. Deletions cut 1 base from V and 9 bases from J, with 16 bases between. The CDR3, as DNA: TGTGCCAGCAGCTTAGACGCCCTTTCTGGCTCTGAGCAGTTCTTC. This gives the protein CASSLDALSGSEQFF.